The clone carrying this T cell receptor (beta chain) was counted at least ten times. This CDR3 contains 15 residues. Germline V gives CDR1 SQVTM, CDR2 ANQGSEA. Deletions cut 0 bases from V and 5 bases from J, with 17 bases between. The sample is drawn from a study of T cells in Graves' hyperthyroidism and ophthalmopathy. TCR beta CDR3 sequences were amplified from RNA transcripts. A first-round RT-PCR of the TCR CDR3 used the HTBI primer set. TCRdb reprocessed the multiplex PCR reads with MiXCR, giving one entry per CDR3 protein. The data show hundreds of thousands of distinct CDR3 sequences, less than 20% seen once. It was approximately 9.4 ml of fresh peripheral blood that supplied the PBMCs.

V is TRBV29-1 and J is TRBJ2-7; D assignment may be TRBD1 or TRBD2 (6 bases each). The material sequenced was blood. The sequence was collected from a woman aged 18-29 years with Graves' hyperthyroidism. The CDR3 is CSVEDPGAPRDEQYF. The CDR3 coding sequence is TGCAGCGTTGAAGATCCGGGGGCTCCGCGGGACGAGCAGTACTTC.